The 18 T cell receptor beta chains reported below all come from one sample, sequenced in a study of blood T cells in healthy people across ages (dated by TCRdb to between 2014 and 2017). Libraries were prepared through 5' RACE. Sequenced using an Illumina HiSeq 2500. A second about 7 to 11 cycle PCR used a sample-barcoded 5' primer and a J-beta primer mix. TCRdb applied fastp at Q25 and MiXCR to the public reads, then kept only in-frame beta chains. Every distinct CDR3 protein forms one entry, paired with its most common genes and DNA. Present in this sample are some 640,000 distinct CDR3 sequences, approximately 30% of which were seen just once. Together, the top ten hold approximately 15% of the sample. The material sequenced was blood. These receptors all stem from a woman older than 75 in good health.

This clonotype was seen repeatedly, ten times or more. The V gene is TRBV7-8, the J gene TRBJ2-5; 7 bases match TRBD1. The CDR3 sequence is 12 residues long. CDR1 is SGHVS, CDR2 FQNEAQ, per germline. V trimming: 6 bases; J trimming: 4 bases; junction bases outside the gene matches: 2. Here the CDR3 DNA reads TGTGCCAGCAGAACAGGGGTAGAGACCCAGTACTTC. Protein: CASRTGVETQYF.

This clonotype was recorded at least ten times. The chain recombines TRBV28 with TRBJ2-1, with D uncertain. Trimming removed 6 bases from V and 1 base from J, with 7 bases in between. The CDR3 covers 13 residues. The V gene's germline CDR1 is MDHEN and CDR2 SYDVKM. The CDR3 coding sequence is TGTGCCAGCAGGTGGCAGTCCTACAATGAGCAGTTCTTC. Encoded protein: CASRWQSYNEQFF.

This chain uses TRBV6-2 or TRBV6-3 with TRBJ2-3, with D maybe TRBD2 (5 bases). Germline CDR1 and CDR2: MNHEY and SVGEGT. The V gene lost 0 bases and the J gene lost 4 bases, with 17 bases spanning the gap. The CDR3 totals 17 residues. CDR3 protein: CASSYSGSESLSDTQYF. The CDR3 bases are TGTGCCAGCAGTTACTCGGGTAGCGAGTCCTTATCAGATACGCAGTATTTT.

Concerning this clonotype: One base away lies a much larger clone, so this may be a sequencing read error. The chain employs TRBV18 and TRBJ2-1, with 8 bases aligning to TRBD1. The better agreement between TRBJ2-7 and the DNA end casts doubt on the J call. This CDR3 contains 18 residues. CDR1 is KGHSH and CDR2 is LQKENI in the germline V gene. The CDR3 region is CASSGQGASPRAYNEQYF. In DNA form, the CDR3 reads TGTGCCAGCTCAGGCCAGGGGGCTTCTCCTAGGGCCTACAATGAGCAGTACTTC.

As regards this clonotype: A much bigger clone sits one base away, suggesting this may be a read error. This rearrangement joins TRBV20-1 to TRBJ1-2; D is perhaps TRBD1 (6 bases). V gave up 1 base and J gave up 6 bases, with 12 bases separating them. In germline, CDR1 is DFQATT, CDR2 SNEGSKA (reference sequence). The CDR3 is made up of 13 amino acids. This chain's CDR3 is CSARVDRGDGYTF. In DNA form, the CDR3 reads TGCAGTGCTAGAGTGGACAGAGGTGATGGCTACACCTTC.

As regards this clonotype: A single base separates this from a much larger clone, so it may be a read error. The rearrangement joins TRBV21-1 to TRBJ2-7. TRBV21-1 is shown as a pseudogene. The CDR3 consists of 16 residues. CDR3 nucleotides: TGTGCCAGCCGCAAAGGGAATGACAGGACGTCCTACGAGCAGTACTTC. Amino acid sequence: CASRKGNDRTSYEQYF.

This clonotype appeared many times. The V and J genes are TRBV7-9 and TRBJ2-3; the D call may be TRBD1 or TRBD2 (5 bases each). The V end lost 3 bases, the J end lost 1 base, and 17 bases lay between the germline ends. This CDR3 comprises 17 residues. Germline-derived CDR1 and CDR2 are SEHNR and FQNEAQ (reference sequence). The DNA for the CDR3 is TGTGCCAGCAGCTTTCCACGGGACGCCCGAGGCACAGATACGCAGTATTTT. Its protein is CASSFPRDARGTDTQYF.

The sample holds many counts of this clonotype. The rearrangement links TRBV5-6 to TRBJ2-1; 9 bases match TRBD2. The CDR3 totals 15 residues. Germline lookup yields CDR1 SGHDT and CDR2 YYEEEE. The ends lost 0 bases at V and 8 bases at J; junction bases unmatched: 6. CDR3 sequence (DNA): TGTGCCAGCAGCTTGGAGGCGGGGGGGACGCATGAGCAGTTCTTC. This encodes CASSLEAGGTHEQFF.

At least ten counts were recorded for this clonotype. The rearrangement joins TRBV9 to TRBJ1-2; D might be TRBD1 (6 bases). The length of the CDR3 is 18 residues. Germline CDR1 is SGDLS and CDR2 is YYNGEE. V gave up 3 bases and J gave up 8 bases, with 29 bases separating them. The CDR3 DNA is TGTGCCAGCAGCGCAGGACAGAGCATCGGGGAGGAGATATCGGGCTACACCTTC. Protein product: CASSAGQSIGEEISGYTF.

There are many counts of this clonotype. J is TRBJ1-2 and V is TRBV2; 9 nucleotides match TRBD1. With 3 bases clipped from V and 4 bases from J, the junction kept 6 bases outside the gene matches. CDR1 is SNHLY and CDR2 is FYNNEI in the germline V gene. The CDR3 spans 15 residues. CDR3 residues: CASSEETGGRYGYTF. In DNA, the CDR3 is TGTGCCAGCAGTGAGGAGACAGGGGGTCGCTATGGCTACACCTTC.

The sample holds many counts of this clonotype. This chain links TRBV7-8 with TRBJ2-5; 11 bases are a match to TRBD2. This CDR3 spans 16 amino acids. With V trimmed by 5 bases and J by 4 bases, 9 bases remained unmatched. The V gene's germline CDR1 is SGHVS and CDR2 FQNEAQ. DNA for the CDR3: TGTGCCAGCAGCCCCATAGCGGGGGGGCCTCTAGAGACCCAGTACTTC. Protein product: CASSPIAGGPLETQYF.

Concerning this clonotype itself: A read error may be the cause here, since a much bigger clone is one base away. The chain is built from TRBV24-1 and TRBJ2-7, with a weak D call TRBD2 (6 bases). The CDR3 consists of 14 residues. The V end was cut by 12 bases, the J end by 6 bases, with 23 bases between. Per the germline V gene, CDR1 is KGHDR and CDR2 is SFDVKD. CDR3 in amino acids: CAVGPGSGSFEQYF. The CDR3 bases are TGTGCCGTAGGTCCCGGGTCCGGGAGTTTCGAGCAGTACTTC.

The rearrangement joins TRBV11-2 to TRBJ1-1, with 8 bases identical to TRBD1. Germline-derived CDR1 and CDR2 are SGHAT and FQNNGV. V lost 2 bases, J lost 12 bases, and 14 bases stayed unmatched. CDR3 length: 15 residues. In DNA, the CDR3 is TGTGCCAGCAGCTTATCGTCTTGGACAGGGAGAGTGACTTTCTTT. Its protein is CASSLSSWTGRVTFF.

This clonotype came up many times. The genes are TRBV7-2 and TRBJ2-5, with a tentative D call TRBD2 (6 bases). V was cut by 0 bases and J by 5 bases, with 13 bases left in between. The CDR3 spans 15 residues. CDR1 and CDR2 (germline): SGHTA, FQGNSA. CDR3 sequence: CASSLARGRKETQYF. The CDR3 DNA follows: TGTGCCAGCAGCTTAGCGCGGGGCCGGAAGGAGACCCAGTACTTC.

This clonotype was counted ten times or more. CDR3 DNA: TGTGCCTGGGGGGTTAAGGGGGCAGATACGCAGTATTTT. Translation: CAWGVKGADTQYF. V is TRBV30 and J is TRBJ2-3; TRBD1 is a possible D gene (6 bases). The length of the CDR3 is 13 residues. CDR1 is GTSNPN, CDR2 SVGIG, per germline (reference sequence). Trimming shortened V by 5 bases and J by 4 bases, and 13 bases separated the two germline ends.

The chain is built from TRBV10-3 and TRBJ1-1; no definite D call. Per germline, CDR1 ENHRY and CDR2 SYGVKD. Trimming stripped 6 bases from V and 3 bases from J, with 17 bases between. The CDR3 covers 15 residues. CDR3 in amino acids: CAIREPTGPYTEAFF. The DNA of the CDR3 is TGTGCCATCAGAGAACCTACCGGGCCTTACACTGAAGCTTTCTTT.

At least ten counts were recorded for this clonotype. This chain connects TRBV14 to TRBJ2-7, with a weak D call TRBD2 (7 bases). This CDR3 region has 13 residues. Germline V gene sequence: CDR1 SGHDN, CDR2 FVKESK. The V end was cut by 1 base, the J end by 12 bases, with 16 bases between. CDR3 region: CASSQAMGGTLYF. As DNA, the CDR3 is TGTGCCAGCAGCCAAGCGATGGGGGGGACACTGTACTTC.

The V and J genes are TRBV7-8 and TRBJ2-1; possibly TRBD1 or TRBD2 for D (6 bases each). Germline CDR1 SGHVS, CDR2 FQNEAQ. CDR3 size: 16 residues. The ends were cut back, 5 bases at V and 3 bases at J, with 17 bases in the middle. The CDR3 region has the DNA TGTGCCAGCAGCCCCGTGGTGGCGGGACACTACAATGAGCAGTTCTTC. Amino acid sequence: CASSPVVAGHYNEQFF.